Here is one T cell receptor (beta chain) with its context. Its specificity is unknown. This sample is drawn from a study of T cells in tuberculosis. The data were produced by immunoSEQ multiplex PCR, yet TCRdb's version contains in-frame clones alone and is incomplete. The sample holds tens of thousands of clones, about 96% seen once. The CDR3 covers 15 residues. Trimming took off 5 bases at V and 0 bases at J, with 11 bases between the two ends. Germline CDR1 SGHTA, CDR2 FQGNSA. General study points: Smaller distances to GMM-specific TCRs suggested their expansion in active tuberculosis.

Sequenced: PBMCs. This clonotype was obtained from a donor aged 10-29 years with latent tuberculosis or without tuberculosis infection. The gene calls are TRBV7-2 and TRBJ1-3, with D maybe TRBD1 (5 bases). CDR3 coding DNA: TGTGCCAGCAGCCTAAGCGGGGGCTCTGGAAACACCATATATTTT. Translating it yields CASSLSGGSGNTIYF. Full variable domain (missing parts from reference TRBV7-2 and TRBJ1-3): GAGVSQSPSNKVTEKGKDVELRCDPISGHTALYWYRQSLGQGLEFLIYFQGNSAPDKSGLPSDRFSAERTGGSVSTLTIQRTQQEDSAVYLCASSLSGGSGNTIYFGEGSWLTVV.